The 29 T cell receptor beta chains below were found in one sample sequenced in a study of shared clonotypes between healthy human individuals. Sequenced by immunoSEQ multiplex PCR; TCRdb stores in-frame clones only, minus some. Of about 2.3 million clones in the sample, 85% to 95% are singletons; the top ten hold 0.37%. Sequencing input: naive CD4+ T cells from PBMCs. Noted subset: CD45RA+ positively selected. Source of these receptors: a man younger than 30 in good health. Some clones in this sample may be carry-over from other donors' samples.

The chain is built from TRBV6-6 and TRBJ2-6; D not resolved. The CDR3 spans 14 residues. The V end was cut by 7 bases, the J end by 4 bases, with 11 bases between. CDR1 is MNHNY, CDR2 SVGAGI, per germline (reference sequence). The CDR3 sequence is CASTPSSGANVLTF. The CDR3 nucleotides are TGTGCCAGCACCCCCTCCTCCGGGGCCAACGTCCTGACTTTC.

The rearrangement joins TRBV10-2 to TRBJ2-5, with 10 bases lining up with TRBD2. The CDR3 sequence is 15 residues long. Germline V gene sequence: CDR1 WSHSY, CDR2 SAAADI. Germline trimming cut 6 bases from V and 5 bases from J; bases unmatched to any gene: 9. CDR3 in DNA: TGCGCCAGCAGGACCCTAGCGGGAGCGCGGGAGACCCAGTACTTC. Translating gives CASRTLAGARETQYF.

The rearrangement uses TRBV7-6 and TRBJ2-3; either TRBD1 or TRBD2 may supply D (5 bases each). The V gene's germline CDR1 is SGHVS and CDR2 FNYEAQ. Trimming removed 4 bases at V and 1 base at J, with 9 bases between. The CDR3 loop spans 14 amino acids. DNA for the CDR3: TGTGCCAGCAGCTGGGGGTTGGGCACAGATACGCAGTATTTT. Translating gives CASSWGLGTDTQYF.

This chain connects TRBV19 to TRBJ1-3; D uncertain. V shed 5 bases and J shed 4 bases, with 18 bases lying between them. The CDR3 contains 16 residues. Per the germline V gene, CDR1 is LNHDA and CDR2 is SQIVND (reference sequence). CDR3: CASSGFILKGGNTIYF. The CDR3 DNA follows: TGTGCCAGTAGTGGATTCATCCTTAAAGGCGGAAACACCATATATTTT.

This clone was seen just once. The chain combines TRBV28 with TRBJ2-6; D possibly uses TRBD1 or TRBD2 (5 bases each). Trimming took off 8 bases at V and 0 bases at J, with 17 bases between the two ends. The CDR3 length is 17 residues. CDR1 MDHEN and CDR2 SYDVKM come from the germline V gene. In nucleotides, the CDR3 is TGTGCCAGCGGCTACCTGGGACGGAGCTCTGGGGCCAACGTCCTGACTTTC. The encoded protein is CASGYLGRSSGANVLTF.

CDR3 protein: CASSFALRQETQYF. The CDR3 DNA sequence: TGCGCCAGCAGCTTCGCTCTCCGTCAAGAGACCCAGTACTTC. This chain connects TRBV5-1 to TRBJ2-5; D unclear. CDR1 SGHRS and CDR2 YFSETQ come from the germline V gene. Deletions cut 2 bases from V and 2 bases from J, with 10 bases between. This CDR3 is built from 14 residues.

The CDR3 coding sequence is TGTGCCAGCAGCTTGTTTTTGAACGGAGGCTACACCTTC. Protein sequence: CASSLFLNGGYTF. The chain uses TRBV5-6 and TRBJ1-2; D is undetermined. Between the trimmed V and J ends, which lost 1 base and 8 bases, there was a span of 12 bases. CDR1 and CDR2 from the germline V gene are SGHDT and YYEEEE. This CDR3 contains 13 residues.

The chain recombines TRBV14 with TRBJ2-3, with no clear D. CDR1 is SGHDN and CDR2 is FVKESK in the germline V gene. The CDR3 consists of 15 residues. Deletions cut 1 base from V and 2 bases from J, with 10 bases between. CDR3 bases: TGTGCCAGCAGCCAAGGGAACACCTACACAGATACGCAGTATTTT. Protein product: CASSQGNTYTDTQYF. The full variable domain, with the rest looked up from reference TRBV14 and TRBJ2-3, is EAGVTQFPSHSVIEKGQTVTLRCDPISGHDNLYWYRRVMGKEIKFLLHFVKESKQDESGMPNNRFLAERTGGTYSTLKVQPAELEDSGVYFCASSQGNTYTDTQYFGPGTRLTVL.

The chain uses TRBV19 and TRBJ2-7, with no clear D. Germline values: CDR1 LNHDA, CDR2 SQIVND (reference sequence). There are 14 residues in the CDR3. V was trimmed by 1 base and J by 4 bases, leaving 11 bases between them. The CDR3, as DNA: TGTGCCAGTAGTATAGGAGGCCCCGATTACGAGCAGTACTTC. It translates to CASSIGGPDYEQYF.

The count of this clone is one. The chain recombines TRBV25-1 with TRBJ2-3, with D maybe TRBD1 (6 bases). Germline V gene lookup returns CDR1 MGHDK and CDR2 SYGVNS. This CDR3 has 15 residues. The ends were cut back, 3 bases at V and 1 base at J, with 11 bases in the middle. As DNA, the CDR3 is TGTGCCAGCAGTGACAGGGGAAGGGGCACAGATACGCAGTATTTT. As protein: CASSDRGRGTDTQYF.

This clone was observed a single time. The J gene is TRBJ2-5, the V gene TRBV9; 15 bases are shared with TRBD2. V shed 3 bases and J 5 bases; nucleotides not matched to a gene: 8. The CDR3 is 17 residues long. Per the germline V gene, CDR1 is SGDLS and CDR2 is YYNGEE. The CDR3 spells CASSAWTSGRAEETQYF. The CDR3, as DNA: TGTGCCAGCAGCGCCTGGACTAGCGGGAGGGCCGAGGAGACCCAGTACTTC.

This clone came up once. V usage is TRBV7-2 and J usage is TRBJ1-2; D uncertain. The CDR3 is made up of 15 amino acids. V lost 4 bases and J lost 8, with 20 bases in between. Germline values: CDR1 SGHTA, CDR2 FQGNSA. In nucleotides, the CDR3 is TGTGCCAGCAGCTCGCGAGTCGAGATACATGAGGGCTACACCTTC. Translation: CASSSRVEIHEGYTF. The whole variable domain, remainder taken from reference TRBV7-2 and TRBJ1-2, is GAGVSQSPSNKVTEKGKDVELRCDPISGHTALYWYRQSLGQGLEFLIYFQGNSAPDKSGLPSDRFSAERTGGSVSTLTIQRTQQEDSAVYLCASSSRVEIHEGYTFGSGTRLTVV.

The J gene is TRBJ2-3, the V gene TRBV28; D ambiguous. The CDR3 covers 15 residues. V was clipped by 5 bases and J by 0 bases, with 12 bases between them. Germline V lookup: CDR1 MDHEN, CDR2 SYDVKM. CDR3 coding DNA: TGTGCCAGCAGTCTCCTGGTTCCTAGCACAGATACGCAGTATTTT. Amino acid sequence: CASSLLVPSTDTQYF. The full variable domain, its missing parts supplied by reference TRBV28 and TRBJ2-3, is DVKVTQSSRYLVKRTGEKVFLECVQDMDHENMFWYRQDPGLGLRLIYFSYDVKMKEKGDIPEGYSVSREKKERFSLILESASTNQTSMYLCASSLLVPSTDTQYFGPGTRLTVL.

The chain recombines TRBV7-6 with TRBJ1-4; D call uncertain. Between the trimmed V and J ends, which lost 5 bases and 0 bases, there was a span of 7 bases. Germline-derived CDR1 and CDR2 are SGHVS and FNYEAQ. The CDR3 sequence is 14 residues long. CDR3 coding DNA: TGTGCCAGCAGCAACGGTGCAACTAATGAAAAACTGTTTTTT. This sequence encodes CASSNGATNEKLFF. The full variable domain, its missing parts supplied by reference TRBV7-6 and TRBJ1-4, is GAGVSQSPRYKVTKRGQDVALRCDPISGHVSLYWYRQALGQGPEFLTYFNYEAQQDKSGLPNDRFSAERPEGSISTLTIQRTEQRDSAMYRCASSNGATNEKLFFGSGTQLSVL.

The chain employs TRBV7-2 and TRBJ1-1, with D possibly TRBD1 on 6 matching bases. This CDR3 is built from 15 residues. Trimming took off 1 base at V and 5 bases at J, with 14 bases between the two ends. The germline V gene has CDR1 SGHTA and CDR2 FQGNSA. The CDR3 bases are TGTGCCAGCAGCTTAGACGGCAGGGGAACGACTGAAGCTTTCTTT. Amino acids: CASSLDGRGTTEAFF.

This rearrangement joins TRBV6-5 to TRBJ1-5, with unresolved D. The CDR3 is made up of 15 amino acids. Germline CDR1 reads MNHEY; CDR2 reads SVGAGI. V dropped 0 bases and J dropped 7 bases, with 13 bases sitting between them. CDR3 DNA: TGTGCCAGCAGTTACTCGAAAATGTCTGGCCAGCCCCAGCATTTT. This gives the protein CASSYSKMSGQPQHF.

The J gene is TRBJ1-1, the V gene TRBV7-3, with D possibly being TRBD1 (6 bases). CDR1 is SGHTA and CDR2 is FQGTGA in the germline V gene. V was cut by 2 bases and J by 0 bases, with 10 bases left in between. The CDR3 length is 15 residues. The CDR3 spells CASSLLGHMNTEAFF. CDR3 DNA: TGTGCCAGCAGCTTACTGGGACACATGAACACTGAAGCTTTCTTT.

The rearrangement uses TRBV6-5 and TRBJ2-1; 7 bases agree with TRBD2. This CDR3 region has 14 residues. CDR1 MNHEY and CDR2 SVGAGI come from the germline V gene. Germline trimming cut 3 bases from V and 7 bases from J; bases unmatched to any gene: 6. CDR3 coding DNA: TGTGCCAGCAGTTATGAGCGGGGCCTGAATGAGCAGTTCTTC. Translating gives CASSYERGLNEQFF.

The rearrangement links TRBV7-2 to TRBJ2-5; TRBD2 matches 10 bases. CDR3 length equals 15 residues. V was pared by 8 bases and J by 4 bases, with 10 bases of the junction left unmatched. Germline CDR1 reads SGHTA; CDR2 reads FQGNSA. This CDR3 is CASGLVAGGGETQYF. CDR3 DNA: TGTGCCAGCGGATTGGTAGCGGGGGGAGGAGAGACCCAGTACTTC.

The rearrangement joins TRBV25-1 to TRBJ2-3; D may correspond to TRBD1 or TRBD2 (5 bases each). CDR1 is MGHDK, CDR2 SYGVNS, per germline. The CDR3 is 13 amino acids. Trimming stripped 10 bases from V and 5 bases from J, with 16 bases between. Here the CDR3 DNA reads TGTGCCACAACCGGGACCGAGAGAGATACGCAGTATTTT. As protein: CATTGTERDTQYF.

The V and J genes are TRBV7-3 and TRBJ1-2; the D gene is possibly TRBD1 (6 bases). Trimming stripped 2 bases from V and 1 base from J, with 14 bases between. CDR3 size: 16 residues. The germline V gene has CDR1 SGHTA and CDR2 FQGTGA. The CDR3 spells CASSLFGGGRNYGYTF. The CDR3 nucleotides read TGTGCCAGCAGCTTATTCGGAGGGGGGCGTAACTATGGCTACACCTTC.

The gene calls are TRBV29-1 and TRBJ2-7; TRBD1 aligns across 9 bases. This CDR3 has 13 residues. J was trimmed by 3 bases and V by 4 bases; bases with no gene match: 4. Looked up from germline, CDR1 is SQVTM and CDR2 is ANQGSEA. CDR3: CSVVQGANYEQYF. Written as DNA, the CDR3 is TGCAGCGTTGTACAGGGGGCTAACTACGAGCAGTACTTC.

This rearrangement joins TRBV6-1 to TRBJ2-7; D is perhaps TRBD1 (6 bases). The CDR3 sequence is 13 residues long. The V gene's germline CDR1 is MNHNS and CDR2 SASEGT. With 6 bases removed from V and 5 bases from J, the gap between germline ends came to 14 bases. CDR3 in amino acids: CASSETGLDEQYF. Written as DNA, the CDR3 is TGTGCCAGCAGCGAAACAGGGCTGGACGAGCAGTACTTC.

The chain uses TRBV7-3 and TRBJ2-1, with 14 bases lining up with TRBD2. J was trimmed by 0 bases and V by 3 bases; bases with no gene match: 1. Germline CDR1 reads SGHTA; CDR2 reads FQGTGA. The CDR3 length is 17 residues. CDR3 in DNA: TGTGCCAGCAGCTTGACTAGCGGGAGGGCCTCCTACAATGAGCAGTTCTTC. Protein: CASSLTSGRASYNEQFF.

The CDR3 loop reads CSVRQGARVDYGYTF. CDR3 nucleotides: TGCAGCGTTAGACAGGGGGCCCGGGTGGACTATGGCTACACCTTC. The V gene is TRBV29-1, the J gene TRBJ1-2, with TRBD1 matching 10 bases. V shed 5 bases and J 3 bases; nucleotides not matched to a gene: 9. The CDR3 totals 15 residues. Germline V gene data show CDR1 as SQVTM and CDR2 as ANQGSEA.

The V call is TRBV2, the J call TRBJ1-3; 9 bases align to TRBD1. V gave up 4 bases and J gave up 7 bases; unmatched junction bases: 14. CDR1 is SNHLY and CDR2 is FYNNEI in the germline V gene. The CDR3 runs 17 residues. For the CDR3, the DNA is TGTGCCAGCAGTGGGAAGACAGGGGGTCGCGGATCGAACACCATATATTTT. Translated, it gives CASSGKTGGRGSNTIYF.

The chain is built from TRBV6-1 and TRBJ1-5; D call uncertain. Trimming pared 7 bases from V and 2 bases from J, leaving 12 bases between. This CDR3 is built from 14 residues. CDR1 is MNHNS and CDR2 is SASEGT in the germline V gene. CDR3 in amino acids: CASTRMGGNQPQHF. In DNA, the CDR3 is TGTGCCAGCACTCGGATGGGAGGCAATCAGCCCCAGCATTTT.

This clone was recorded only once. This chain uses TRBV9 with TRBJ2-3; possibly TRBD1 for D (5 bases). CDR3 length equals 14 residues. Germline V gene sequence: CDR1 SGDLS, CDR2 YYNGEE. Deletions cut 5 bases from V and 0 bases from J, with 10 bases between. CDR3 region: CASSLRVSTDTQYF. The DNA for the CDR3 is TGTGCCAGCAGTCTCAGGGTTAGCACAGATACGCAGTATTTT.

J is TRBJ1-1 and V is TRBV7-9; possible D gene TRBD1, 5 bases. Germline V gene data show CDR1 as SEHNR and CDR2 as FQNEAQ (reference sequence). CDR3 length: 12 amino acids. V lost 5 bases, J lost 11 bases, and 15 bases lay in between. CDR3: CASSLQVAAAFF. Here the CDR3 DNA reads TGTGCCAGCAGCCTACAGGTCGCGGCGGCTTTCTTT.